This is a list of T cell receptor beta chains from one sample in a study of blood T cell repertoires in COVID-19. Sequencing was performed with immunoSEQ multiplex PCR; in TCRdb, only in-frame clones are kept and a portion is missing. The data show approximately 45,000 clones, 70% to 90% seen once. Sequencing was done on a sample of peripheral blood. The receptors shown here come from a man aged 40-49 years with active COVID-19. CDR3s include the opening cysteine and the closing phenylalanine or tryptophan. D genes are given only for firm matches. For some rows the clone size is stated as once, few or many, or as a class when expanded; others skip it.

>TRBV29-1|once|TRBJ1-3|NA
TGCAGCGTTGAGGGGAGAATAGGAAACACCATATATTTT
CSVEGRIGNTIYF
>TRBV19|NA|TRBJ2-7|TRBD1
TGTGCCAGTAGTTCTTGGGACAGGGGTTCCTACGAGCAGTACTTC
CASSSWDRGSYEQYF
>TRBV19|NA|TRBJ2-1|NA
TGTGCCAGTAGTATAGCCCCTTTGGCCTATGAGGGATCCGGCAATGAGCAGTTCTTC
CASSIAPLAYEGSGNEQFF
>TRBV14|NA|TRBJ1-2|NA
TGTGCCAGCAGCCCGGGGAGAGGGTATGGCTACACCTTC
CASSPGRGYGYTF
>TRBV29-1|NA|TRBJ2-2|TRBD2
TGCAGCGCACCGACTAGCGGGTCCACCGGGGAGCTGTTTTTT
CSAPTSGSTGELFF
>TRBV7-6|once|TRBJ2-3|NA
TGTGCCAGCAGCTTAGCGCCAGGGACACCTAACACAGATACGCAGTATTTT
CASSLAPGTPNTDTQYF
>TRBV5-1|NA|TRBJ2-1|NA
TGCGCCAGCAGCTTGGGCGCTCTAGACAGCTCCTACAATGAGCAGTTCTTC
CASSLGALDSSYNEQFF
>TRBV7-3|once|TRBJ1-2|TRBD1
TGTGCCAGCAGCCCTCGGGACAGTTCCGTCTATGGCTACACCTTC
CASSPRDSSVYGYTF
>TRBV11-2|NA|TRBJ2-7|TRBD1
TGTGCCAGCAGCCGGGACAGGGTAGGAGGCGAGCAGTACTTC
CASSRDRVGGEQYF
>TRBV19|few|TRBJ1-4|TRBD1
TGTGCCAGTAGTTTCGGGACAGAAGCAACTAATGAAAAACTGTTTTTT
CASSFGTEATNEKLFF
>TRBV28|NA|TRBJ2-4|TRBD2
TGTGCCAGCAGTTCTTCCTTTTCCTGGTTAGCGGGGGGAGTCATTCAGTACTTC
CASSSSFSWLAGGVIQYF